This T cell receptor (beta chain) was sequenced during a study of vaccination and CD4 T cells after COVID-19. Across the study: Overlapping peptides of the spike proteins of SARS-CoV-2, HCoV-NL63, HCoV-OC43 and HCoV-229E were used for cell stimulation.

Treatment defined: roughly nine-day PBMC culture with coronavirus spike peptide pools or control peptides (ViraFEST assay). The authors cultured two million PBMCs per well with about 10 IU/ml IL-2 and about 9.9 ug/ml peptide pools. About this clonotype itself: No antigen is known for it.

V was pared by 3 bases and J by 4 bases, with 16 bases between. This CDR3 has 16 amino acids. Germline V lookup: CDR1 MNHEY, CDR2 SVGEGT. Cultured CD4+ T-cell DNA underwent Oncomine TCR Beta short-read sequencing. From CD4+ T cells that had been cultured, genomic DNA was extracted. Each CDR3 protein gets one entry after TCRdb re-called the PCR reads with MiXCR. The table lists about 9,100 distinct CDR3 sequences, around two thirds of them singletons. The sequenced material came from CD4+ T cells from blood, cultured in vitro. This sequence joins TRBV6-2 or TRBV6-3 and TRBJ2-1; D is possibly TRBD1 (6 bases). This sequence was found in a human donor who had recovered from COVID-19. The CDR3 nucleotides read TGTGCCAGCAGTTATAGTTTGGACAGTTATTACAATGAGCAGTTCTTC. This codes for CASSYSLDSYYNEQFF.